This TCR beta chain was sequenced for a study of blood T cell repertoires in COVID-19. On the study more broadly: From the United States, Italy and Spain came samples of acute and convalescent COVID-19. Sample material is recorded as cDNA or gDNA derived from T cells, B-cell-depleted T cells, or PBMCs.

As processed by the authors: Reference gene primers were amplified, and this amplification served to estimate nucleated cell counts. The protocol was immunoSEQ multiplex PCR, while the TCRdb copy is restricted to in-frame clones and leaves out a portion. V, J and clone size reflect that table, while D and trimming were determined from the DNA. The sample lists more than 70,000 clones; about 86% were seen once. CDR3 length equals 16 residues. Germline V CDR1 and CDR2: KGHSH, LQKENI. V lost 3 bases to trimming and J lost 4 bases; unmatched junction nucleotides: 4. This receptor was obtained from a woman of 80 years or more in a cohort sampled during active or convalescent COVID-19. Sequencing input: peripheral blood. J is TRBJ2-7 and V is TRBV18, with 15 bases identical to TRBD2. In DNA form, the CDR3 reads TGTGCCAGCTCACCGACCGGGACTAGCGGGAGGTACGAGCAGTACGTC. Protein: CASSPTGTSGRYEQYV.